This T cell receptor beta chain comes out of a study of molecular identifiers for immune sequencing clone quantification. TCRdb used MiXCR to reprocess the PCR reads, holding one entry per CDR3 protein. The sample shows roughly 630,000 distinct CDR3 sequences, 25% of them seen only once. Germline loops: CDR1 PRHDT, CDR2 FYEKMQ (reference sequence). CDR3 length: 15 residues. Sorting selected naive CD8 T cells with a CD8+CD4-CCR7+CD45RA+ phenotype. For this clonotype: Its antigen remains unknown. One junction end does not reproduce the germline sequence, and a read error may be involved.

Regarding the study as a whole: Clones that had above 20 RNA copies took up over 99% of effector molecules but under 1% in naive cells. About a million naive cells reportedly did not prevent detection of spiked Jurkat TCR RNA from one cell. The sizes of highly expanded clones could be underestimated when identical TCR molecules share a barcode.

This receptor was taken from a human donor in good health. Some libraries in this study had Jurkat cell RNA spiked in. Sequencing was performed on naive CD8+ T cells from blood, with Jurkat cell RNA spiked in. The sample's subset: FACS-sorted CD8+CD4-CCR7+CD45RA+ naive T cells. The chain is built from TRBV13 and TRBJ2-1, with 10 nucleotides matching TRBD2. The CDR3 nucleotides are TGTGCCAGCAGCTTATGGACTAGCGGCCTCAATGGGCAGTTCTTC. Translating it yields CASSLWTSGLNGQFF.